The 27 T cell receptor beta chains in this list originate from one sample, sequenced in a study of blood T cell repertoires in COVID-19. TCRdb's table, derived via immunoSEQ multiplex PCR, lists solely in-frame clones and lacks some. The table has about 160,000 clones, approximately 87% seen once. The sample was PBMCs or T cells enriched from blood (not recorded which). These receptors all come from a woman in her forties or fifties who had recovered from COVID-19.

The CDR3 spells CASSLGTSGGGQETQYF. CDR3 DNA sequence: TGTGCCAGCAGCTTGGGGACTAGCGGGGGGGGACAAGAGACCCAGTACTTC. The chain uses TRBV11-2 and TRBJ2-5; 16 bases are a match to TRBD2. The CDR3 totals 17 residues. Germline CDR1 SGHAT, CDR2 FQNNGV. J was trimmed by 2 bases and V by 3 bases; bases with no gene match: 3. The full variable domain, with the rest looked up from reference TRBV11-2 and TRBJ2-5, is EAGVAQSPRYKIIEKRQSVAFWCNPISGHATLYWYQQILGQGPKLLIQFQNNGVVDDSQLPKDRFSAERLKGVDSTLKIQPAKLEDSAVYLCASSLGTSGGGQETQYFGPGTRLLVL.

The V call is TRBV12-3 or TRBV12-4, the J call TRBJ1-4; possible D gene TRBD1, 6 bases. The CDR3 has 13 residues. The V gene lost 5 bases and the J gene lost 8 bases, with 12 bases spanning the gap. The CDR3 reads CASSLQGNEKLFF. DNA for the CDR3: TGTGCCAGCAGTCTACAGGGAAACGAAAAACTGTTTTTT.

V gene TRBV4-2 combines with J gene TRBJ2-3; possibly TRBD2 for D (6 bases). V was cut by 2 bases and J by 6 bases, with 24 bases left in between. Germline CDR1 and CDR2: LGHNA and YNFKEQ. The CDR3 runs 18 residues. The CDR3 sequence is CASSQTHKLALGGDTQYF. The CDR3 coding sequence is TGTGCCAGCAGCCAAACGCATAAACTAGCCCTTGGTGGGGATACGCAGTATTTT.

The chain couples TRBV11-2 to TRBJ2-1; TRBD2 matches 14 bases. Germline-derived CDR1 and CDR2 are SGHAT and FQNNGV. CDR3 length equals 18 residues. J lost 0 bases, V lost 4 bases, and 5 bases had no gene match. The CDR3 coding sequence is TGTGCCAGCAGCTCGGGACTAGCGGGGGAGACCTCCTACAATGAGCAGTTCTTC. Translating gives CASSSGLAGETSYNEQFF.

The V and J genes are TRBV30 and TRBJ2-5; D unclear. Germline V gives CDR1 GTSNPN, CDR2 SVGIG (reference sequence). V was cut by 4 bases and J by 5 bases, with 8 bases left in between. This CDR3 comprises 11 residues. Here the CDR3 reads CAWILRETQYF. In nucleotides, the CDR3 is TGTGCCTGGATCCTCAGGGAGACCCAGTACTTC. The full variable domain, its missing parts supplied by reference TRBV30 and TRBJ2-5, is SQTIHQWPATLVQPVGSPLSLECTVEGTSNPNLYWYRQAAGRGLQLLFYSVGIGQISSEVPQNLSASRPQDRQFILSSKKLLLSDSGFYLCAWILRETQYFGPGTRLLVL.

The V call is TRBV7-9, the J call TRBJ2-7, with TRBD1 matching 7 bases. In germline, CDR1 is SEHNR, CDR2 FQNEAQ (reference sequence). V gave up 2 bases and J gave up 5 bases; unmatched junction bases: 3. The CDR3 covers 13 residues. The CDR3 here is CASSLRGGHEQYF. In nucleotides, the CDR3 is TGTGCCAGCAGCTTAAGAGGGGGCCACGAGCAGTACTTC.

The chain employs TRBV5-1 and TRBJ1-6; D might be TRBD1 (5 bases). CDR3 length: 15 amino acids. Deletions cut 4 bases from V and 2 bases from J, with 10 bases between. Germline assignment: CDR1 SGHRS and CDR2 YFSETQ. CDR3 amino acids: CASSLRQPYNSPLHF. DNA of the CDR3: TGCGCCAGCAGCCTACGACAGCCCTATAATTCACCCCTCCACTTT.

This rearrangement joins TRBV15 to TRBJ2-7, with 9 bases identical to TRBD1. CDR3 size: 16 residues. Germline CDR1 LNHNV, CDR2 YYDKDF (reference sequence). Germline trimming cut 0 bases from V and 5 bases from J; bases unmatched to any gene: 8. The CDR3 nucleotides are TGTGCCACCAGCAGAGAAATCGGGACAGGGTCCCACGAGCAGTACTTC. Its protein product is CATSREIGTGSHEQYF.

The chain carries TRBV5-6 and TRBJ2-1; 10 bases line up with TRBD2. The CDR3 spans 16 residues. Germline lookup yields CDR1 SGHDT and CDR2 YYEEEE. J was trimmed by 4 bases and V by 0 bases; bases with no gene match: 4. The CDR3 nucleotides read TGTGCCAGCAGCTTGGGGACTAGCGGACCATACAATGAGCAGTTCTTC. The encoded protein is CASSLGTSGPYNEQFF.

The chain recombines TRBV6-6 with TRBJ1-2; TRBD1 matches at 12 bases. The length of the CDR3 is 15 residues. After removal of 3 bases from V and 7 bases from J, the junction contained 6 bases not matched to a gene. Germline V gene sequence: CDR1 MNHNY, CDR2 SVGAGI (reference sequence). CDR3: CASSYPGQGARGYTF. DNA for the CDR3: TGTGCCAGCAGTTATCCGGGACAGGGGGCTCGTGGCTACACCTTC.

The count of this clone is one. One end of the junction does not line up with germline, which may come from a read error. The CDR3 region is CASSEGDRVAQPQHF. For the CDR3, the DNA is TGTGCCAGCAGCGAAGGGGACAGGGTAGCCCAGCCCCAGCATTTT. This sequence joins TRBV6-1 and TRBJ1-5, with 9 positions matching TRBD1. Germline V CDR1 and CDR2: MNHNS, SASEGT. This CDR3 contains 15 residues.

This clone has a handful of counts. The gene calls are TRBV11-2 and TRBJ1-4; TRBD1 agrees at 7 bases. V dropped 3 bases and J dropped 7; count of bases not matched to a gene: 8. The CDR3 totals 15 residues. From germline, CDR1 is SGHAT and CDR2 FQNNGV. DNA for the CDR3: TGTGCCAGCAGCTTCGGGGCAGGGGGTCCTGAAAAACTGTTTTTT. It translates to CASSFGAGGPEKLFF.

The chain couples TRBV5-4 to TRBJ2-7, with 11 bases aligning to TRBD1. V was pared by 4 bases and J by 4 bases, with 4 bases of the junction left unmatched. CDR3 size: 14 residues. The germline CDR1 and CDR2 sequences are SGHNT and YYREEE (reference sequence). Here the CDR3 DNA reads TGTGCCAGCAGCCCCGGGACAGGGGGTTACGAGCAGTACTTC. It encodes CASSPGTGGYEQYF.

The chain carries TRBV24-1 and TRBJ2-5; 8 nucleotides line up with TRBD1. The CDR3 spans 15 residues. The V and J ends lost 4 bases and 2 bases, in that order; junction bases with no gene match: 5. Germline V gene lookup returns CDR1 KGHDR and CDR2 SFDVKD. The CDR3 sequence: CATSEGTGIQETQYF. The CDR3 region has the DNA TGTGCCACCAGTGAAGGGACAGGTATACAAGAGACCCAGTACTTC.

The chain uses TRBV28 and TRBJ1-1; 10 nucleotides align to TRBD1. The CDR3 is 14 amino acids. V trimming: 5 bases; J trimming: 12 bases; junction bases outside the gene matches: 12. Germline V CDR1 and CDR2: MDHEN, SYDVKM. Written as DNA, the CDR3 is TGTGCCAGCAGTCCCTCGACAGGGGGCGCAAAAACTTTCTTT. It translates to CASSPSTGGAKTFF.

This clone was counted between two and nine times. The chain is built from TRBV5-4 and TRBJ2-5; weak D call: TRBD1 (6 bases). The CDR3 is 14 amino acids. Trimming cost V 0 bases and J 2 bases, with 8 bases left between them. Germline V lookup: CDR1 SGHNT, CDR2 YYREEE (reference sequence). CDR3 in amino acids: CASSLVDRQETQYF. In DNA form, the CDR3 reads TGTGCCAGCAGCTTGGTCGACAGGCAAGAGACCCAGTACTTC.

The chain's CDR3 is CASSQDPKAAGELFF. DNA of the CDR3: TGTGCCAGCAGCCAGGATCCTAAGGCGGCCGGGGAGCTGTTTTTT. This rearrangement joins TRBV3-1 (or the pseudogene TRBV3-2) to TRBJ2-2, with D hard to call. V shed 3 bases and J shed 6 bases, with 14 bases lying between them. The CDR3 loop spans 15 amino acids. Germline CDR1 is LGHDT and CDR2 is YNNKEL (reference sequence).

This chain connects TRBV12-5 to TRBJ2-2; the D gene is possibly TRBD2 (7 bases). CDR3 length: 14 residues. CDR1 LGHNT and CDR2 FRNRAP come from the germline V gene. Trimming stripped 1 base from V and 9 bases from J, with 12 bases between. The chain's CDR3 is CASGLAAGARELFF. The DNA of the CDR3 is TGTGCTAGTGGTTTGGCGGCGGGGGCGCGGGAGCTGTTTTTT.

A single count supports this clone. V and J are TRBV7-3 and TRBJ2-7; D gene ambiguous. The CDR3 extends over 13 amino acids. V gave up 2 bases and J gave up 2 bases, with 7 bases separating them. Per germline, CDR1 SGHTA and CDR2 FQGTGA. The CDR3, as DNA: TGTGCCAGCAGCTTAGGCTCCGCCTACGAGCAGTACTTC. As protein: CASSLGSAYEQYF.

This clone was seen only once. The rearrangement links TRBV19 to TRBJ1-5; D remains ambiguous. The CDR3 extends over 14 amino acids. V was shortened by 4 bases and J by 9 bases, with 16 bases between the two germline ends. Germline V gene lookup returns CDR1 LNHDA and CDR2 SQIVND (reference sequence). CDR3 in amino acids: CASSSGTTSLPQHF. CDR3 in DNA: TGTGCCAGTAGTAGCGGCACCACTTCGCTGCCCCAGCATTTT.

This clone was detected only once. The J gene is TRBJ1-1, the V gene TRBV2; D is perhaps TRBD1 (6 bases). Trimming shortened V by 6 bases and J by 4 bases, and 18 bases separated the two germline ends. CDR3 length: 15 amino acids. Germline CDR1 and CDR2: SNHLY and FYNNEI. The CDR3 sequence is CASSAAKGGSTEAFF. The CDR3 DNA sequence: TGTGCCAGCAGCGCCGCTAAGGGGGGGAGCACTGAAGCTTTCTTT. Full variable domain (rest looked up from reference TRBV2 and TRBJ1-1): EPEVTQTPSHQVTQMGQEVILRCVPISNHLYFYWYRQILGQKVEFLVSFYNNEISEKSEIFDDQFSVERPDGSNFTLKIRSTKLEDSAMYFCASSAAKGGSTEAFFGQGTRLTVV.

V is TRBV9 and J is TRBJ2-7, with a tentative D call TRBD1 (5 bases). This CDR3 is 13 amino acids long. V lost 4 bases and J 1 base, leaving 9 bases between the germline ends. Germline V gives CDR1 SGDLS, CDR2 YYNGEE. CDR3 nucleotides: TGTGCCAGCAGCCTCCAGGGATCCTACGAGCAGTACTTC. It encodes CASSLQGSYEQYF.

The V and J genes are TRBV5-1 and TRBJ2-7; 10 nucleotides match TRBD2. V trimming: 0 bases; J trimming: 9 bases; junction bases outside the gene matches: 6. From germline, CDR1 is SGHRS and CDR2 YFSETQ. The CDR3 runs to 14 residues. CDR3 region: CASSLGLAGVAQYF. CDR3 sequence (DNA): TGCGCCAGCAGCTTGGGCCTAGCGGGGGTGGCGCAGTACTTC.

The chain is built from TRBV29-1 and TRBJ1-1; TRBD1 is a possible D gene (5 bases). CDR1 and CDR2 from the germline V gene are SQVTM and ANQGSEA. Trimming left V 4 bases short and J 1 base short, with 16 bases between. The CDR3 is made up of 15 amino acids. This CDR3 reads CSVVPGERSNTEAFF. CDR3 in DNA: TGCAGCGTTGTTCCGGGGGAGCGATCGAACACTGAAGCTTTCTTT.

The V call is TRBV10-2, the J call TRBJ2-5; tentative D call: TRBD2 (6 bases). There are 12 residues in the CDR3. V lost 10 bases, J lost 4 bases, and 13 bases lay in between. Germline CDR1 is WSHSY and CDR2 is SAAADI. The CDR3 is CATSGTGETQYF. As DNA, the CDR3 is TGCGCCACCTCGGGGACTGGAGAGACCCAGTACTTC.

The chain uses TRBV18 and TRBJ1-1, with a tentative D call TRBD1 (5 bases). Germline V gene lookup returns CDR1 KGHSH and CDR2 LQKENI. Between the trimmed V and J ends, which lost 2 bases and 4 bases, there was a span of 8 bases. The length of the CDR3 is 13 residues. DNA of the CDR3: TGTGCCAGCTCACCAGGCAGGGCCACTGAAGCTTTCTTT. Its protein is CASSPGRATEAFF. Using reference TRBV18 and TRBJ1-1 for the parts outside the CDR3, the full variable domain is NAGVMQNPRHLVRRRGQEARLRCSPMKGHSHVYWYRQLPEEGLKFMVYLQKENIIDESGMPKERFSAEFPKEGPSILRIQQVVRGDSAAYFCASSPGRATEAFFGQGTRLTVV.

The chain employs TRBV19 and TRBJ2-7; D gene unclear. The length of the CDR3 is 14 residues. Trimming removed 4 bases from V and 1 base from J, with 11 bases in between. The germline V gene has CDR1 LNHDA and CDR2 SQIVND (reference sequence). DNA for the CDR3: TGTGCCAGTAGTAGACACGACGCTTCCTACGAGCAGTACTTC. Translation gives CASSRHDASYEQYF.